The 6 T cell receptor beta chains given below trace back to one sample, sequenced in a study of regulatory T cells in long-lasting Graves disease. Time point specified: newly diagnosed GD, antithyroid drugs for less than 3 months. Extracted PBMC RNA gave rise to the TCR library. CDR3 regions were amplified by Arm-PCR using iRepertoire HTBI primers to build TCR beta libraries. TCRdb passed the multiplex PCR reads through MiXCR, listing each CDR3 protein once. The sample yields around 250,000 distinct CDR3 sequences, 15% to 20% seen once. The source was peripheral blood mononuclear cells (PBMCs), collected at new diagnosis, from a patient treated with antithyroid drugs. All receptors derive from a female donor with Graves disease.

The CDR3 nucleotides read TGTGCCAGTAGTATAAGGGGACAGGGGGCTGCGTATGAGCAGTTCTTC. It is translated as CASSIRGQGAAYEQFF. This rearrangement joins TRBV19 to TRBJ2-1; 12 bases are shared with TRBD1. Looked up from germline, CDR1 is LNHDA and CDR2 is SQIVND (reference sequence). The CDR3 is made up of 16 amino acids. V dropped 2 bases and J dropped 8; count of bases not matched to a gene: 7.

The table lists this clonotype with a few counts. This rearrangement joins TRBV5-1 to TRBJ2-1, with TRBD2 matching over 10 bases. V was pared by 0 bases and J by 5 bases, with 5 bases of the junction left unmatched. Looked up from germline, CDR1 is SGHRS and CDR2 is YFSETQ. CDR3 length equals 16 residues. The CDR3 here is CASSLALAGVHNEQFF. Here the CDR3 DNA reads TGCGCCAGCAGCTTGGCTCTAGCGGGAGTCCACAATGAGCAGTTCTTC. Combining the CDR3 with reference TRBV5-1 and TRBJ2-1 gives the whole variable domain KAGVTQTPRYLIKTRGQQVTLSCSPISGHRSVSWYQQTPGQGLQFLFEYFSETQRNKGNFPGRFSGRQFSNSRSEMNVSTLELGDSALYLCASSLALAGVHNEQFFGPGTRLTVL.

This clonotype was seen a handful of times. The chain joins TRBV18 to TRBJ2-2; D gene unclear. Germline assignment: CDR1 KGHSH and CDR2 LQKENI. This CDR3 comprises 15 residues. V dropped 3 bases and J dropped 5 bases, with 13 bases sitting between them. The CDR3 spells CASSPKGSLTGELFF. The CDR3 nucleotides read TGTGCCAGCTCACCGAAGGGTAGCCTAACCGGGGAGCTGTTTTTT.

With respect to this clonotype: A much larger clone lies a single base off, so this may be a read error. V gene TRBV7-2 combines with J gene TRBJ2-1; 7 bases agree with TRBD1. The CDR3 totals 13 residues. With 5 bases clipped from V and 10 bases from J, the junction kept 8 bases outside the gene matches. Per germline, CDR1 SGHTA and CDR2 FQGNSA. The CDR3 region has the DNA TGTGCCAGCAGCCTGGGACAGTACGGCGAGCAGTTCTTC. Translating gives CASSLGQYGEQFF.

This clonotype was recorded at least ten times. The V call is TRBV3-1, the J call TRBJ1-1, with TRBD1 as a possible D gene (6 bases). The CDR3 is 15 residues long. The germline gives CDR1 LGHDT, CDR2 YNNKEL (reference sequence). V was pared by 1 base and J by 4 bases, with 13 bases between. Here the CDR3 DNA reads TGTGCCAGCAGCCAAGGGGGGATAGGGGGCACTGAAGCTTTCTTT. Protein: CASSQGGIGGTEAFF.

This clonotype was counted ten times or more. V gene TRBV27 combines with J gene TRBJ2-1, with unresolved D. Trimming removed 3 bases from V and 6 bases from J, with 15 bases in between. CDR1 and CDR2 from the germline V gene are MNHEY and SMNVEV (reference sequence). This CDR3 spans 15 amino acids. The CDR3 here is CASSLWSGGPNEQFF. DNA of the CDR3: TGTGCCAGCAGTTTGTGGTCCGGCGGCCCCAATGAGCAGTTCTTC.